A selection of T cell receptor beta chains follows, all from one sample in a study of OX40 agonist ivuxolimab in advanced cancers. Here immunoSEQ multiplex PCR was the method, and the copy in TCRdb shows in-frame clones only, minus some. The sample lists roughly 34,000 clones; roughly nine tenths were seen once. The source material was CD4+ or CD8+ T cells sorted from blood, sampled in a trial of the OX40 agonist ivuxolimab. All receptors derive from an adult with an advanced solid tumor such as melanoma, head and neck, liver or kidney cancer. The CDR3 runs from the conserved cysteine through the conserved F or W. A D gene is named only where the DNA matches it firmly. Some rows have no size entry. The others give once, few or many, or a class for an expanded clone.

j_call: TRBJ1-5
v_call: TRBV9
d_call: .
clone_size: .
cdr3_nt: TGTGCCAGCAGCCTAGGACAGTGGGATCAGCCCCAGCATTTT
cdr3_aa: CASSLGQWDQPQHF

j_call: TRBJ2-6
v_call: TRBV9
d_call: .
clone_size: .
cdr3_nt: TGTGCCAGCAGCGGATGGTTACGGGCCAACGTCCTGACTTTC
cdr3_aa: CASSGWLRANVLTF

j_call: TRBJ2-2
v_call: TRBV9
d_call: TRBD1
clone_size: once
cdr3_nt: TGTGCCAGCAGCGCGCCGGGACAGGGAGGCACCGGGGAGCTGTTTTTT
cdr3_aa: CASSAPGQGGTGELFF

j_call: TRBJ1-1
v_call: TRBV19
d_call: TRBD1
clone_size: .
cdr3_nt: TGTGCCAGTAGTAAAAGACAGGGGTCGGTAACTGAAGCTTTCTTT
cdr3_aa: CASSKRQGSVTEAFF

j_call: TRBJ2-2
v_call: TRBV11-3
d_call: TRBD1
clone_size: .
cdr3_nt: TGTGCCAGCAGCCCTCGGACAGGAAAGAACACCGGGGAGCTGTTTTTT
cdr3_aa: CASSPRTGKNTGELFF

j_call: TRBJ2-7
v_call: TRBV7-9
d_call: .
clone_size: .
cdr3_nt: TGTGCCAGCAGCTCGGCAGGGTTCTACGAGCAGTACTTC
cdr3_aa: CASSSAGFYEQYF

j_call: TRBJ1-1
v_call: TRBV5-1
d_call: .
clone_size: .
cdr3_nt: TGCGCCAGCAGCGGTCCGGGTGGGGCTGAAGCTTTCTTT
cdr3_aa: CASSGPGGAEAFF

j_call: TRBJ2-2
v_call: TRBV5-4
d_call: TRBD1
clone_size: .
cdr3_nt: TGTGCCAGCAGCTTGACAGGGGGCACCGGGGAGCTGTTTTTT
cdr3_aa: CASSLTGGTGELFF

j_call: TRBJ1-6
v_call: TRBV5-8
d_call: .
clone_size: .
cdr3_nt: TGTGCCAGCAGCTTGGACAGGGTGTACTCACCCCTCCACTTT
cdr3_aa: CASSLDRVYSPLHF

j_call: TRBJ2-2
v_call: TRBV19
d_call: .
clone_size: .
cdr3_nt: TGTGCCAGTAGTGAATCAGGGCGGACCGGGGAGCTGTTTTTT
cdr3_aa: CASSESGRTGELFF

j_call: TRBJ2-6
v_call: TRBV19
d_call: .
clone_size: .
cdr3_nt: TGTGCCAGTAGTATAGTGGGGGCAGGGTCTGGTCCCCACTCTGGGGCCAACGTCCTGACTTTC
cdr3_aa: CASSIVGAGSGPHSGANVLTF

j_call: TRBJ2-7
v_call: TRBV14
d_call: .
clone_size: .
cdr3_nt: TGTGCCAGCAGCCCGCTTAGGGGCGAGCAGTACTTC
cdr3_aa: CASSPLRGEQYF

j_call: TRBJ1-2
v_call: TRBV6-5
d_call: .
clone_size: .
cdr3_nt: TGTGCCAGCAGCCCTACTGGAGAGTACGGCTACACCTTC
cdr3_aa: CASSPTGEYGYTF

j_call: TRBJ2-1
v_call: TRBV7-9
d_call: .
clone_size: .
cdr3_nt: TGTGCCAGCAGCGCAGGACAGTACAATGAGCAGTTCTTC
cdr3_aa: CASSAGQYNEQFF

j_call: TRBJ1-1
v_call: TRBV2
d_call: .
clone_size: .
cdr3_nt: TGTGCCAGCAGTGTCGAAGTCATGAACACTGAAGCTTTCTTT
cdr3_aa: CASSVEVMNTEAFF

j_call: TRBJ1-4
v_call: TRBV9
d_call: .
clone_size: .
cdr3_nt: TGTGCCAGCAGCGTAGGAACTGTTTCTGAAAAACTGTTTTTT
cdr3_aa: CASSVGTVSEKLFF

j_call: TRBJ2-1
v_call: TRBV10-3
d_call: TRBD2
clone_size: .
cdr3_nt: TGTGCCAGCAAACCTACTAGCGGCGCCTACAATGAGCAGTTCTTC
cdr3_aa: CASKPTSGAYNEQFF

j_call: TRBJ2-7
v_call: TRBV2
d_call: .
clone_size: once
cdr3_nt: TGTGCCAGCAGTGTGCAGGGTCCCGGCTCCTACGAGCAGTACTTC
cdr3_aa: CASSVQGPGSYEQYF

j_call: TRBJ2-6
v_call: TRBV27
d_call: TRBD2
clone_size: once
cdr3_nt: TGTGCCAGCAGTTTACACCGCGGGGGGAAAGGGGCCAACGTCCTGACTTTC
cdr3_aa: CASSLHRGGKGANVLTF

j_call: TRBJ2-1
v_call: TRBV5-1
d_call: .
clone_size: .
cdr3_nt: TGCGCCAGCAGCTATGAGGGGAATGAGCAGTTCTTC
cdr3_aa: CASSYEGNEQFF

j_call: TRBJ1-1
v_call: TRBV14
d_call: .
clone_size: once
cdr3_nt: TGTGCCAGCAGCCCAGGACATATGAACACTGAAGCTTTCTTT
cdr3_aa: CASSPGHMNTEAFF

j_call: TRBJ2-7
v_call: TRBV4-1
d_call: .
clone_size: .
cdr3_nt: TGCGCCAGCAGCCAAGATAGATGGGAGCAGTACTTC
cdr3_aa: CASSQDRWEQYF

j_call: TRBJ2-2
v_call: TRBV30
d_call: .
clone_size: .
cdr3_nt: TGTGCCTGGAGCCGGCGGGGGCGCGTCACCGGGGAGCTGTTTTTT
cdr3_aa: CAWSRRGRVTGELFF

j_call: TRBJ1-3
v_call: TRBV5-1
d_call: .
clone_size: .
cdr3_nt: TGCGCCACCACCGCCGGATTTGGAAACACCATATATTTT
cdr3_aa: CATTAGFGNTIYF

j_call: TRBJ1-5
v_call: TRBV28
d_call: .
clone_size: .
cdr3_nt: TGTGCCAGCAGTTTTCAGACGAGGGACAATCAGCCCCAGCATTTT
cdr3_aa: CASSFQTRDNQPQHF

j_call: TRBJ1-5
v_call: TRBV28
d_call: .
clone_size: .
cdr3_nt: TGTGCCAGCAGTCAGCTAAATAGCAATCAGCCCCAGCATTTT
cdr3_aa: CASSQLNSNQPQHF

j_call: TRBJ1-2
v_call: TRBV19
d_call: TRBD1
clone_size: .
cdr3_nt: TGTGCCAGTAGCCCCAGGGGGCAGGAAGGCTACACCTTC
cdr3_aa: CASSPRGQEGYTF

j_call: TRBJ2-7
v_call: TRBV9
d_call: .
clone_size: .
cdr3_nt: TGTGCCAGCAGCGGTAGCGGTGGCGAGCAGTACTTC
cdr3_aa: CASSGSGGEQYF

j_call: TRBJ1-3
v_call: TRBV5-1
d_call: .
clone_size: .
cdr3_nt: TGCGCCAGCAGCTTGGAGGTGGGGCTCTCCGGAAACACCATATATTTT
cdr3_aa: CASSLEVGLSGNTIYF

j_call: TRBJ2-1
v_call: TRBV30
d_call: .
clone_size: .
cdr3_nt: TGTGCCTGGAGTGTCGGGTATGGAGGTAACGAGCAGTTCTTC
cdr3_aa: CAWSVGYGGNEQFF

j_call: TRBJ1-4
v_call: TRBV5-6
d_call: TRBD1
clone_size: once
cdr3_nt: TGTGCCAGCAGGGCTGACAGGGCGAATGAAAAACTGTTTTTT
cdr3_aa: CASRADRANEKLFF

j_call: TRBJ2-3
v_call: TRBV7-9
d_call: TRBD2
clone_size: .
cdr3_nt: TGTGCCAGCAGCTTACGGGGGGCAGATACGCAGTATTTT
cdr3_aa: CASSLRGADTQYF

j_call: TRBJ2-1
v_call: TRBV15
d_call: TRBD2
clone_size: once
cdr3_nt: TGTGCCACCAAGCCTGGGACTAGCGCTTACAATGAGCAGTTCTTC
cdr3_aa: CATKPGTSAYNEQFF

j_call: TRBJ1-3
v_call: TRBV2
d_call: .
clone_size: once
cdr3_nt: TGTGCCAGCAGTGAGTCCAGGAGTTACGGAAACACCATATATTTT
cdr3_aa: CASSESRSYGNTIYF

j_call: TRBJ1-4
v_call: TRBV28
d_call: TRBD1
clone_size: .
cdr3_nt: TGTGCCAGCACTCTGACAGGGGGCATGGAAAAACTGTTTTTT
cdr3_aa: CASTLTGGMEKLFF

j_call: TRBJ1-2
v_call: TRBV7-9
d_call: TRBD1
clone_size: .
cdr3_nt: TGTGCCAGCACCGCCTCCGGGACAGGCCTAGGAAGGAACTATGGCTACACCTTC
cdr3_aa: CASTASGTGLGRNYGYTF

j_call: TRBJ1-5
v_call: TRBV27
d_call: TRBD1
clone_size: .
cdr3_nt: TGTGCCAGCAGTTTAGAGGGCAGGGGGAATCAGCCCCAGCATTTT
cdr3_aa: CASSLEGRGNQPQHF

j_call: TRBJ1-3
v_call: TRBV9
d_call: TRBD1
clone_size: .
cdr3_nt: TGTGCCAGCAGCGCCCCCGGGACAGGGGGCCACACCATATATTTT
cdr3_aa: CASSAPGTGGHTIYF

j_call: TRBJ1-1
v_call: TRBV10-2
d_call: .
clone_size: few
cdr3_nt: TGCGCCAGCAGTATGACACAGAACACTGAAGCTTTCTTT
cdr3_aa: CASSMTQNTEAFF

j_call: TRBJ2-5
v_call: TRBV6-6
d_call: .
clone_size: .
cdr3_nt: TGTGCCAGCAGTTACCCAGCGGGTGGGGTTGCGCCCCAGTACTTC
cdr3_aa: CASSYPAGGVAPQYF

j_call: TRBJ1-4
v_call: TRBV27
d_call: TRBD1
clone_size: .
cdr3_nt: TGTGCCAGCAAGGAACAGGGGATTGCAACTAATGAAAAACTGTTTTTT
cdr3_aa: CASKEQGIATNEKLFF

j_call: TRBJ2-7
v_call: TRBV9
d_call: TRBD2
clone_size: .
cdr3_nt: TGTGCCAGCAGCGTAGGATCTAGCGGGGGCCGTTACGAGCAGTACTTC
cdr3_aa: CASSVGSSGGRYEQYF

j_call: TRBJ1-4
v_call: TRBV28
d_call: TRBD1
clone_size: .
cdr3_nt: TGTGCCAGCAGTTTGACAGGGTTAGGGCGTGAAAAACTGTTTTTT
cdr3_aa: CASSLTGLGREKLFF